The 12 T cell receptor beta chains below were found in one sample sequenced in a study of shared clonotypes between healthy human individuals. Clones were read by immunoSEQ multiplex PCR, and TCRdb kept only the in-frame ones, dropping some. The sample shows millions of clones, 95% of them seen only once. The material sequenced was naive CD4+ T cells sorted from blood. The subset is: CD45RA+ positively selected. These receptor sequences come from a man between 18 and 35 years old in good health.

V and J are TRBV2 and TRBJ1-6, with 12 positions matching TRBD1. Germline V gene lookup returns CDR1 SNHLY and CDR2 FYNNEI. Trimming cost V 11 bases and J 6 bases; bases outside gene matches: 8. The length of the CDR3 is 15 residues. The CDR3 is CACQGDRGLNSPLHF. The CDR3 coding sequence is TGTGCCTGCCAAGGGGACAGGGGGCTTAATTCACCCCTCCACTTT.

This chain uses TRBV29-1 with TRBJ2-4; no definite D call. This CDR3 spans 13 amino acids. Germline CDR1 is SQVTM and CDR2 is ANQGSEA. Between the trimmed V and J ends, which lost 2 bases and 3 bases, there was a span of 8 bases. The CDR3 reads CSVERADKNIQYF. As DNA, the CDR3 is TGCAGCGTTGAAAGGGCCGACAAAAACATTCAGTACTTC. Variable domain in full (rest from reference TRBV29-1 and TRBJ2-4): SAVISQKPSRDICQRGTSLTIQCQVDSQVTMMFWYRQQPGQSLTLIATANQGSEATYESGFVIDKFPISRPNLTFSTLTVSNMSPEDSSIYLCSVERADKNIQYFGAGTRLSVL.

The CDR3 spells CAWSVLRGATEAFF. CDR3 bases: TGTGCCTGGAGTGTACTTCGGGGAGCCACTGAAGCTTTCTTT. The chain recombines TRBV30 with TRBJ1-1; unclear D gene. CDR3 size: 14 residues. Germline CDR1 and CDR2: GTSNPN and SVGIG (reference sequence). Trimming pared 0 bases from V and 4 bases from J, leaving 12 bases between.

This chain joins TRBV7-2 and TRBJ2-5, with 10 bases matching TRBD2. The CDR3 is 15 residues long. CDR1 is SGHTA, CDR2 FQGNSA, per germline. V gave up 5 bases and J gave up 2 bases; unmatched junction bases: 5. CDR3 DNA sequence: TGTGCCAGCAGCCGCGGACTAGCGGCACAAGAGACCCAGTACTTC. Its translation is CASSRGLAAQETQYF.

The CDR3 sequence is CASSAGLALFF. Written as DNA, the CDR3 is TGTGCCAGCAGCGCAGGACTTGCACTGTTTTTT. The V and J genes are TRBV11-2 and TRBJ1-4, with D hard to call. This CDR3 has 11 amino acids. Germline CDR1 and CDR2: SGHAT and FQNNGV. V lost 5 bases, J lost 13 bases, and 11 bases lay in between. The whole variable domain, filled in from reference TRBV11-2 and TRBJ1-4, reads EAGVAQSPRYKIIEKRQSVAFWCNPISGHATLYWYQQILGQGPKLLIQFQNNGVVDDSQLPKDRFSAERLKGVDSTLKIQPAKLEDSAVYLCASSAGLALFFGSGTQLSVL.

CDR3 DNA: TGTGCCTGGAGTACAGGACAGGCTTATGGCTACACCTTC. It specifies CAWSTGQAYGYTF. The genes are TRBV30 and TRBJ1-2; TRBD1 aligns across 7 bases. Germline loops: CDR1 GTSNPN, CDR2 SVGIG (reference sequence). This CDR3 region has 13 residues. V trimming: 2 bases; J trimming: 5 bases; junction bases outside the gene matches: 5.

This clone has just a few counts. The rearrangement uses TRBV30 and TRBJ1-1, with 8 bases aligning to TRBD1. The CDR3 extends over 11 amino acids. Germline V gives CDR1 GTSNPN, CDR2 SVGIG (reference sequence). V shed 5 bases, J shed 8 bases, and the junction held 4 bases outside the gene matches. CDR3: CAWAGDREAFF. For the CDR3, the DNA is TGTGCCTGGGCTGGGGACAGGGAAGCTTTCTTT.

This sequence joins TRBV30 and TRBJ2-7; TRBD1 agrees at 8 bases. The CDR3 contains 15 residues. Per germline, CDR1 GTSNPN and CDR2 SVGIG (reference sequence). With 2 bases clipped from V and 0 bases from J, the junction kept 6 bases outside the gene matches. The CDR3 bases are TGTGCCTGGAGTCACCGGGACAGGAGCTCCTACGAGCAGTACTTC. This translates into CAWSHRDRSSYEQYF. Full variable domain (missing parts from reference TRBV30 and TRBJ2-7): SQTIHQWPATLVQPVGSPLSLECTVEGTSNPNLYWYRQAAGRGLQLLFYSVGIGQISSEVPQNLSASRPQDRQFILSSKKLLLSDSGFYLCAWSHRDRSSYEQYFGPGTRLTVT.

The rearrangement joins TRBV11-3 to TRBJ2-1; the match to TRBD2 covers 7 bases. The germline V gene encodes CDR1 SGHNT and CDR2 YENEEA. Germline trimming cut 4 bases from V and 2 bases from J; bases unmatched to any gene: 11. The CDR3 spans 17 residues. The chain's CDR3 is CASSSRRGFGAYNEQFF. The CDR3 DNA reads TGTGCCAGCAGCTCCCGGCGGGGGTTTGGTGCCTACAATGAGCAGTTCTTC. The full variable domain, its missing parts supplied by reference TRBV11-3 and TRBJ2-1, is EAGVVQSPRYKIIEKKQPVAFWCNPISGHNTLYWYLQNLGQGPELLIRYENEEAVDDSQLPKDRFSAERLKGVDSTLKIQPAELGDSAVYLCASSSRRGFGAYNEQFFGPGTRLTVL.

In DNA form, the CDR3 reads TGTGCCAGCAGCTTAGAAAGACTCAATCAGCCCCAGCATTTT. Residues: CASSLERLNQPQHF. The chain uses TRBV7-2 and TRBJ1-5; D gene ambiguous. The V end lost 1 base, the J end lost 3 bases, and 7 bases lay between the germline ends. This CDR3 has 14 residues. Germline V CDR1 and CDR2: SGHTA, FQGNSA.

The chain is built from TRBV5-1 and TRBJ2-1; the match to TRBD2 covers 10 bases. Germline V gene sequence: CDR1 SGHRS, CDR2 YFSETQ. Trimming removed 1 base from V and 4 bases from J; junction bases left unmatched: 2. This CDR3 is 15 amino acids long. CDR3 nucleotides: TGCGCCAGCAGCTTGACTAGCGGGGATTACAATGAGCAGTTCTTC. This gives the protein CASSLTSGDYNEQFF.

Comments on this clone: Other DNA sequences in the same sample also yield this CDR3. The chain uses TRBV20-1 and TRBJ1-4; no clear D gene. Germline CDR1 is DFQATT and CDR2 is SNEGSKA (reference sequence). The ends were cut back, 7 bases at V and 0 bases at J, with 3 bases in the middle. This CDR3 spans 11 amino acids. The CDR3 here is CSVATNEKLFF. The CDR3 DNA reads TGCAGTGTTGCAACTAATGAAAAACTGTTTTTT.